One TCR beta chain is described in this entry. The V end was cut by 3 bases, the J end by 4 bases, with 15 bases between. Germline loops: CDR1 LNHNV, CDR2 YYDKDF (reference sequence). The CDR3 extends over 15 amino acids. In the authors' methods: Reference gene primer amplification yielded estimated nucleated cell counts. Measured with immunoSEQ multiplex PCR; TCRdb has only the in-frame clones, and not every one. That table furnishes V, J and clone size, whereas the DNA furnished D and trimming. The sample has 200,000 to 250,000 clones, 85% to 90% seen once. The data were obtained in a study of blood T cell repertoires in COVID-19. Study-wide background: PBMCs, B-cell-depleted T cells, or T cells provided the cDNA or gDNA that made up the material.

The specimen was peripheral blood. The chain has TRBV15 and TRBJ1-2; possibly TRBD1 for D (6 bases). The source is a woman aged 70-85 years with active or convalescent COVID-19. CDR3 sequence reads: CATSREGGELYGYTF. The CDR3 nucleotides read TGTGCCACCAGCAGGGAAGGGGGAGAACTCTATGGCTACACCTTC. The full variable domain, in which reference TRBV15 and TRBJ1-2 provide the parts outside the CDR3, is DAMVIQNPRYQVTQFGKPVTLSCSQTLNHNVMYWYQQKSSQAPKLLFHYYDKDFNNEADTPDNFQSRRPNTSFCFLDIRSPGLGDTAMYLCATSREGGELYGYTFGSGTRLTVV.